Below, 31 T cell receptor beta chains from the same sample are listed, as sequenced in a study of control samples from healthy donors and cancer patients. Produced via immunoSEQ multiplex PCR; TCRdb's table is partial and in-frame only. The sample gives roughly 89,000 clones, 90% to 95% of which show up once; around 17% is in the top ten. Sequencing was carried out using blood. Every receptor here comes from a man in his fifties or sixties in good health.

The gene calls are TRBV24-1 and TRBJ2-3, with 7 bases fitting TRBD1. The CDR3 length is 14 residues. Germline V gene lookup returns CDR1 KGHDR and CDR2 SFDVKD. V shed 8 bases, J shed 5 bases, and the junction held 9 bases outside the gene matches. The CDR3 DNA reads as TGTGCCACCAACGACAGGGTGATCGGAGATACGCAGTATTTT. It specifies CATNDRVIGDTQYF.

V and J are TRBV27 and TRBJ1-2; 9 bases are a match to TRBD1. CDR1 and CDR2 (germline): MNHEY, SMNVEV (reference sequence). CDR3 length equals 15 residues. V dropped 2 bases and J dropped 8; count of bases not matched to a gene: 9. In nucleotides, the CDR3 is TGTGCCAGCAGTTTAGCCCGGGACAGGGCGAAAGGCTACACCTTC. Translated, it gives CASSLARDRAKGYTF.

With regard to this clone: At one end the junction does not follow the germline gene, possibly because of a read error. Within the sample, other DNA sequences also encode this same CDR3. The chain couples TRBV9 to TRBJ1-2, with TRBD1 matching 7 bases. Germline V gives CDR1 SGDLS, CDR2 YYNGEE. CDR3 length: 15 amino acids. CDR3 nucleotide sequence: TGTGCCAGCAGCGTAGAGGGTTTTGGGACAGAAGGCTATACCTTC. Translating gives CASSVEGFGTEGYTF.

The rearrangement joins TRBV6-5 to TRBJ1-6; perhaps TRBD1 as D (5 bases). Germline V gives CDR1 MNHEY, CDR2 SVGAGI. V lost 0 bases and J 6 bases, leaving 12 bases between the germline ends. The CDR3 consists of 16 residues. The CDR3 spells CASSYSVFGGNSPLHF. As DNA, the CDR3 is TGTGCCAGCAGTTACTCGGTCTTCGGGGGTAATTCACCCCTCCACTTT.

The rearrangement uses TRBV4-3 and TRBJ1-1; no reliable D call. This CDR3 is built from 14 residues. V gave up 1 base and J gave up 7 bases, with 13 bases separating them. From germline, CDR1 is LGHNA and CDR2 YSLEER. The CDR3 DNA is TGCGCCAGCAGCCAAGTGACCCCGACCAGTGAAGCTTTCTTT. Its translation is CASSQVTPTSEAFF.

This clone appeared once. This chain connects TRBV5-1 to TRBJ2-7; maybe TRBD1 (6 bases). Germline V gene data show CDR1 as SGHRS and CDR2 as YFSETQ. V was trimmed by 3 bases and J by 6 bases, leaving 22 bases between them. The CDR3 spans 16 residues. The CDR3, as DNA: TGCGCCAGCAGCTCCGCACAGGGAATCAGTCGTGGCGAGCAGTACTTC. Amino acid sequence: CASSSAQGISRGEQYF.

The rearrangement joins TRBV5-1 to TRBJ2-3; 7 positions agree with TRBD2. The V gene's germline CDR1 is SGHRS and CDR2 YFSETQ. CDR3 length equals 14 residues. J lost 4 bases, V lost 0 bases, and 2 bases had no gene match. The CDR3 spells CASSLGGRADTQYF. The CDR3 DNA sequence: TGCGCCAGCAGCTTGGGAGGGAGGGCAGATACGCAGTATTTT.

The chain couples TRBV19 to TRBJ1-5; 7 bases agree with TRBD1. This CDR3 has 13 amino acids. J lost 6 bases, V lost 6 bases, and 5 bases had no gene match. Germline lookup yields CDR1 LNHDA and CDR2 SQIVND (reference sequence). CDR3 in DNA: TGTGCCAGTAGCCGGGACAGCTTTCAGCCCCAGCATTTT. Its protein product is CASSRDSFQPQHF.

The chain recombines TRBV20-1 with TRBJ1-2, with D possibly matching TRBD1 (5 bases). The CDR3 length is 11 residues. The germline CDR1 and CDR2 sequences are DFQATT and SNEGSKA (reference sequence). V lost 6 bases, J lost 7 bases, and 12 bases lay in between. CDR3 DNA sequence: TGCAGTGCCATGGGGACCCCTGGCTACACCTTC. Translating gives CSAMGTPGYTF.

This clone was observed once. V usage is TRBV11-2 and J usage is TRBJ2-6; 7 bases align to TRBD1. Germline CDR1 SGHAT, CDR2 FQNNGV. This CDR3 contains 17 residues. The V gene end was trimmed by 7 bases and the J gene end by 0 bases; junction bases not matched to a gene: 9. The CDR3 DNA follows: TGTGCCAGCACCCTAAGACAGGGCCTCTCTGGGGCCAACGTCCTGACTTTC. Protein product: CASTLRQGLSGANVLTF.

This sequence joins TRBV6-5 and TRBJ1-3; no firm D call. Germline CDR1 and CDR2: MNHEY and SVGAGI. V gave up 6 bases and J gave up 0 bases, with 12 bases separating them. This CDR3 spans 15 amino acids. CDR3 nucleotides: TGTGCCAGCAGCCTTACACGTACCTCTGGAAACACCATATATTTT. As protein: CASSLTRTSGNTIYF.

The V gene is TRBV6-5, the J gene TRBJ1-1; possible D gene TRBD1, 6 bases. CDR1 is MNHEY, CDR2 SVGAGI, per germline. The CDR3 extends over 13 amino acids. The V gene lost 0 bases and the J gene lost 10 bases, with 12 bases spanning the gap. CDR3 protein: CASSYSRGSGAFF. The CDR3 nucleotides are TGTGCCAGCAGTTACTCCAGGGGCTCCGGAGCTTTCTTT.

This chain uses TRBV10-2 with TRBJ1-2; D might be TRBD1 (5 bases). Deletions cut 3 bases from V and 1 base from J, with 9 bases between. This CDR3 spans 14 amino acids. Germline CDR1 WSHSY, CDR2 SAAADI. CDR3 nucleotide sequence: TGCGCCAGCAGTGACCTACAGGTTAACTATGGCTACACCTTC. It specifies CASSDLQVNYGYTF.

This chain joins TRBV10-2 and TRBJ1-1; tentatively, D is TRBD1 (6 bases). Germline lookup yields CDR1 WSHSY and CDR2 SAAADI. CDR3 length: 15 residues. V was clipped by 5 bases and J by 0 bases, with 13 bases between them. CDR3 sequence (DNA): TGCGCCAGCAGTCCCCAGGGGACAATGAACACTGAAGCTTTCTTT. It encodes CASSPQGTMNTEAFF.

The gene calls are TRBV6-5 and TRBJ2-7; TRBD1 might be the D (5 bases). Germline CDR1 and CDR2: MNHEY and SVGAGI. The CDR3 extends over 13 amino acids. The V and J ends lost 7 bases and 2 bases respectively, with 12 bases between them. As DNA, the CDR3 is TGTGCCAGCATGTTGGGGCCCACCTACGAGCAGTACTTC. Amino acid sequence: CASMLGPTYEQYF.

Written as DNA, the CDR3 is TGTGCCAGCAGCCCTACGGGCCGCCTTGAAGCTTTCTTT. This gives the protein CASSPTGRLEAFF. The chain carries TRBV6-6 and TRBJ1-1; D gene uncertain. The V and J ends lost 6 bases and 7 bases respectively, with 15 bases between them. CDR3 length: 13 amino acids. Germline V gene lookup returns CDR1 MNHNY and CDR2 SVGAGI (reference sequence).

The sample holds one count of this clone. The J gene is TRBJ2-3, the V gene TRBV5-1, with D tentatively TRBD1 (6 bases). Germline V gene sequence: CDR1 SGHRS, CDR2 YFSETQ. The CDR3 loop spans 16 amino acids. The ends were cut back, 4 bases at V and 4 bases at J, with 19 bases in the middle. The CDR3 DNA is TGCGCCAGCAGCCCTGACACAGGGTTCGGGGCAGATACGCAGTATTTT. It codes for CASSPDTGFGADTQYF.

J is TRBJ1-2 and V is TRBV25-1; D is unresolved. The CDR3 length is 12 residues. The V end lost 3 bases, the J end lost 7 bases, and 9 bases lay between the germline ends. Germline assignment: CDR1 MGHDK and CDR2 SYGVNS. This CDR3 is CASSEGIGGYTF. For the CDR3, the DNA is TGTGCCAGCAGTGAGGGGATCGGTGGCTACACCTTC.

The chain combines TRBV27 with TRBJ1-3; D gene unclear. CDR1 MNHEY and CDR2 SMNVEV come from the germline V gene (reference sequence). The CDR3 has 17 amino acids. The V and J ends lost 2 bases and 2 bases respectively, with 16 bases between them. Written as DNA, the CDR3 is TGTGCCAGCAGTTTAACGGCCCCGACGGCTACTGGAAACACCATATATTTT. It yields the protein CASSLTAPTATGNTIYF.

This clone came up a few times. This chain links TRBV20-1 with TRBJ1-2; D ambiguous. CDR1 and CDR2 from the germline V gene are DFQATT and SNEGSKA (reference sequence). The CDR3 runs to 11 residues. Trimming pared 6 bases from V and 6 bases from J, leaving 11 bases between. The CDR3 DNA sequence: TGCAGTGCCCTTCGCTGGGATGGCTACACCTTC. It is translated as CSALRWDGYTF.

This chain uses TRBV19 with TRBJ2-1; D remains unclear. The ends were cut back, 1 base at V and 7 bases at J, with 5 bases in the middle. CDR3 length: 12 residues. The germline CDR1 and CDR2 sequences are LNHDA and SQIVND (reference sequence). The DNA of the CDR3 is TGTGCCAGTAGTATAGGGGGAAATGAGCAGTTCTTC. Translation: CASSIGGNEQFF.

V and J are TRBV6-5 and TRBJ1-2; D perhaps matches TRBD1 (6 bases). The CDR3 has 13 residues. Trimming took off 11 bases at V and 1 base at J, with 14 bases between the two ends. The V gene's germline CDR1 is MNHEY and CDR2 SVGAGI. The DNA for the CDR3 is TGTGCCGGGGGCCGGAGGGGTAACTATGGCTACACCTTC. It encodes CAGGRRGNYGYTF.

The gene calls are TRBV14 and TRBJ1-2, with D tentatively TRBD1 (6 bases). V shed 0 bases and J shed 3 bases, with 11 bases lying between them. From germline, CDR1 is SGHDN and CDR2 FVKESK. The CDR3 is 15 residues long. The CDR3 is CASSQDLRTDYGYTF. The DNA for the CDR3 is TGTGCCAGCAGCCAAGATCTGAGGACAGACTATGGCTACACCTTC.

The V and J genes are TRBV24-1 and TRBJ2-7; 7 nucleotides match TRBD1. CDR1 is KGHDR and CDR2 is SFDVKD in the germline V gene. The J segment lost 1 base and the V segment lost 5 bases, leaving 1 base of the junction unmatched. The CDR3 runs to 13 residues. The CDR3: CATSGTGSYEQYF. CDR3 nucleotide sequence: TGTGCCACCAGTGGGACAGGTTCCTACGAGCAGTACTTC.

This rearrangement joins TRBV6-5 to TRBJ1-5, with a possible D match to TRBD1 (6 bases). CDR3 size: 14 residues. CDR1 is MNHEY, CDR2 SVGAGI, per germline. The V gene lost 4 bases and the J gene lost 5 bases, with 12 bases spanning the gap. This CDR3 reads CASSLQGPDQPQHF. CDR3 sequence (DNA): TGTGCCAGCAGTTTACAGGGTCCGGATCAGCCCCAGCATTTT.

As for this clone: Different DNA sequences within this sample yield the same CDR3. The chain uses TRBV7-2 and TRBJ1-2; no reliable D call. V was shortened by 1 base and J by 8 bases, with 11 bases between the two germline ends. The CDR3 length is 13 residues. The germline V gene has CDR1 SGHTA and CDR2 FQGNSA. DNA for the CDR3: TGTGCCAGCAGCTTAGACAGCCTAGGGGGCTACACCTTC. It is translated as CASSLDSLGGYTF.

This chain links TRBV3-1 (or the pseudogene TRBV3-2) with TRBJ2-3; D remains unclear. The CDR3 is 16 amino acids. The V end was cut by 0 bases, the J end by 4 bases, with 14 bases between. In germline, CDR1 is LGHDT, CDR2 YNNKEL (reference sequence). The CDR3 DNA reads TGTGCCAGCAGCCAAGATTCGGAAGGCCTTGCAGATACGCAGTATTTT. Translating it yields CASSQDSEGLADTQYF.

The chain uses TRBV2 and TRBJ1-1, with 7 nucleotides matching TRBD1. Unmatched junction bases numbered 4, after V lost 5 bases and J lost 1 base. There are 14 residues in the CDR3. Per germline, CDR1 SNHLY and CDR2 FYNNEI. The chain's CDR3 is CASSTQGRNTEAFF. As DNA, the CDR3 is TGTGCCAGCAGTACACAGGGGAGGAACACTGAAGCTTTCTTT.

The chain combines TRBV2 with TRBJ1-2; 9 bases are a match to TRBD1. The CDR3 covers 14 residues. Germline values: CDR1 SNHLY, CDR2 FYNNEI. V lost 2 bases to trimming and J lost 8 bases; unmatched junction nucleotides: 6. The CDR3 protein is CASSETGTGNGYTF. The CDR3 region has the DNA TGTGCCAGCAGTGAAACCGGGACAGGGAACGGCTACACCTTC.

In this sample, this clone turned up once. The CDR3 DNA is TGTGCCAGTAGTATAATAAGGGAGGCTGGGACTGAAGCTTTCTTT. This codes for CASSIIREAGTEAFF. The chain couples TRBV19 to TRBJ1-1; no firm D call. CDR1 is LNHDA, CDR2 SQIVND, per germline (reference sequence). This CDR3 has 15 residues. The ends were cut back, 2 bases at V and 5 bases at J, with 15 bases in the middle.

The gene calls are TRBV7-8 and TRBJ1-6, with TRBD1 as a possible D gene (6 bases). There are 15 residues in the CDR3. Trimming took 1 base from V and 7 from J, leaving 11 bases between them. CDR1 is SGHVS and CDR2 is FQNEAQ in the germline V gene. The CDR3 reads CASSLGGGVNSPLHF. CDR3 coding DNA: TGTGCCAGCAGCTTAGGAGGGGGGGTCAATTCACCCCTCCACTTT.